The clone carrying this T cell receptor beta chain was picked up one time. This record belongs to a study of blood T cell repertoires in COVID-19. Overall study: From the United States, Italy and Spain came samples of acute and convalescent COVID-19.

Participants came from about two dozen US areas, aged about 18 to 90 years. Clinical history reported by participants formed the basis on which cohorts were assigned. In the original processing: Estimated nucleated cell counts came from reference gene primer amplification. The method was immunoSEQ multiplex PCR; TCRdb's version includes in-frame clones alone and lacks a portion of them. The V and J calls and clone size are taken from that table; D and trimming were inferred from the DNA. The sample lists some 320,000 clones; about 85% were seen once. CDR1 LNHDA and CDR2 SQIVND come from the germline V gene (reference sequence). Trimming removed 5 bases from V and 0 bases from J; junction bases left unmatched: 6. This CDR3 spans 15 amino acids.

This TCR was sampled from a woman aged 30 to 39 who had been exposed to COVID-19. The sequenced sample was PBMCs or T cells enriched from blood (not recorded which). The chain is built from TRBV19 and TRBJ2-7; 8 nucleotides align to TRBD1. CDR3 DNA sequence: TGTGCCAGTAGTGCACGGGACAGGTCCTCCTACGAGCAGTACTTC. Translation gives CASSARDRSSYEQYF.